The 28 T cell receptor beta chains in this list originate from one sample, sequenced in a study of T cells after posttransplantation cyclophosphamide (dated by TCRdb to the mid-2010s). The sample's treatment or condition label, in plain terms: high-dose cyclophosphamide on days +3 and +4 as single-agent GVHD prophylaxis. For conditioning, the PTCy patients got busulfan and fludarabine, then a related or unrelated marrow graft, followed by cyclophosphamide on days +3 and +4. Libraries were built with the immunoSEQ multiplex PCR assay. The source is immuneACCESS, and TCRdb retained only in-frame sequences with V and J called. Part of the clones is not carried over; for the studies checked, unresolved V genes explain less than half of this, and the remainder is unexplained. This sample has approximately 8,400 clones, none of them a singleton. About 24% of the sample is taken by the ten largest. The sample was PBMCs, taken 94 days after allogeneic stem cell transplant with posttransplant cyclophosphamide. These receptors originate from a female patient in her 60s who received an allogeneic stem cell transplant from an unrelated donor, was CMV-positive, and had acute GVHD only. Where a transplant has occurred, the graft donor may have supplied some of the T cells.

This clone appeared many times. The chain links TRBV4-2 to TRBJ2-2; 7 nucleotides agree with TRBD1. The CDR3 contains 16 residues. The J segment lost 2 bases and the V segment lost 1 base, leaving 4 bases of the junction unmatched. Germline-derived CDR1 and CDR2 are LGHNA and YNFKEQ. In DNA form, the CDR3 reads TGTGCCAGCAGCCAAGGTGGGACAGCTAACACCGGGGAGCTGTTTTTT. Encoded protein: CASSQGGTANTGELFF.

The table lists this clone with many counts. The chain employs TRBV9 and TRBJ2-7; D perhaps matches TRBD2 (6 bases). The germline V gene has CDR1 SGDLS and CDR2 YYNGEE. V was shortened by 0 bases and J by 5 bases, with 27 bases between the two germline ends. The CDR3 runs to 19 residues. The DNA of the CDR3 is TGTGCCAGCAGCGTAGGACCGGGACTGGGGGTTTCCTTGTCCCACGAGCAGTACTTC. It specifies CASSVGPGLGVSLSHEQYF.

This clone has just a few counts. V usage is TRBV27 and J usage is TRBJ2-2, with 7 bases fitting TRBD1. Germline V gene data show CDR1 as MNHEY and CDR2 as SMNVEV (reference sequence). The CDR3 has 16 amino acids. V was pared by 1 base and J by 0 bases, with 2 bases of the junction left unmatched. Here the CDR3 reads CASSLFGTANTGELFF. As DNA, the CDR3 is TGTGCCAGCAGTTTATTTGGGACAGCGAACACCGGGGAGCTGTTTTTT.

This clone is judged medium-sized (0.01 to 0.1%). The chain recombines TRBV19 with TRBJ1-1; 9 bases fit TRBD1. The germline V gene has CDR1 LNHDA and CDR2 SQIVND (reference sequence). Losses at the gene ends were 8 bases for V and 10 bases for J; bases not matched to a gene: 11. This CDR3 spans 13 amino acids. CDR3 DNA sequence: TGTGCCAGTCGGGACAGGGATCAGGGGGGAGCTTTCTTT. Its translation: CASRDRDQGGAFF.

At least ten counts were recorded for this clone. CDR3 protein: CASKRRTGGVDYGYTF. The CDR3 DNA follows: TGTGCCAGCAAGCGGAGGACAGGGGGCGTTGACTATGGCTACACCTTC. J is TRBJ1-2 and V is TRBV27; 11 bases are shared with TRBD1. The germline CDR1 and CDR2 sequences are MNHEY and SMNVEV (reference sequence). This CDR3 is built from 16 residues. Trimming removed 7 bases from V and 3 bases from J; junction bases left unmatched: 10.

There are many counts of this clone. The chain couples TRBV12-3 or TRBV12-4 to TRBJ2-3; 10 nucleotides line up with TRBD2. V lost 6 bases and J lost 5; bases outside the gene matches: 5. The CDR3 has 14 amino acids. In DNA, the CDR3 is TGTGCCAGCAGACTCAGCGGGAGGGGAGATACGCAGTATTTT. Translation gives CASRLSGRGDTQYF.

By share, this clone counts as medium-sized. V gene TRBV6-1 combines with J gene TRBJ1-4; 8 nucleotides match TRBD1. V lost 2 bases, J lost 7 bases, and 9 bases stayed unmatched. Germline V CDR1 and CDR2: MNHNS, SASEGT. The length of the CDR3 is 16 residues. The CDR3 nucleotides are TGTGCCAGCAGTGAACTGGCCGGACAGGGAGGTGAAAAACTGTTTTTT. Protein product: CASSELAGQGGEKLFF.

Ten or more counts support this clone. This sequence joins TRBV13 and TRBJ2-3; 7 bases align to TRBD2. Losses at the gene ends were 3 bases for V and 10 bases for J; bases not matched to a gene: 7. The CDR3 is 13 amino acids. Per germline, CDR1 PRHDT and CDR2 FYEKMQ (reference sequence). The DNA of the CDR3 is TGTGCCAGCAGCTTGGGGGGGAAGGGCCCGCAGTATTTT. Protein: CASSLGGKGPQYF.

The sample holds a few counts of this clone. The genes are TRBV11-3 and TRBJ2-3; TRBD2 might be the D (5 bases). The V gene lost 1 base and the J gene lost 4 bases, with 12 bases spanning the gap. This CDR3 contains 15 residues. Per the germline V gene, CDR1 is SGHNT and CDR2 is YENEEA. DNA for the CDR3: TGTGCCAGCAGCTTAGGCCTAGCCGGTCCAGATACGCAGTATTTT. This sequence encodes CASSLGLAGPDTQYF.

This clone was observed at least ten times. The chain employs TRBV5-4 and TRBJ2-2; no firm D call. Germline-derived CDR1 and CDR2 are SGHNT and YYREEE (reference sequence). V was trimmed by 4 bases and J by 5 bases, leaving 9 bases between them. The CDR3 length is 13 residues. The CDR3 DNA reads as TGTGCCAGCAGCCCCCCGGTAACCGGGGAGCTGTTTTTT. Its translation is CASSPPVTGELFF.

This clone was seen many times. The chain carries TRBV7-9 and TRBJ2-3; 11 bases fit TRBD2. The CDR3 loop spans 16 amino acids. The trim removed 5 bases at V and 1 base at J, leaving 5 bases unmatched. Germline CDR1 reads SEHNR; CDR2 reads FQNEAQ (reference sequence). CDR3 in DNA: TGTGCCAGCAGCCCAGGGACTAGCGGAGGCACAGATACGCAGTATTTT. Residues: CASSPGTSGGTDTQYF.

There are many counts of this clone. The chain combines TRBV27 with TRBJ2-7, with 8 bases fitting TRBD2. The CDR3 consists of 13 residues. The germline V gene encodes CDR1 MNHEY and CDR2 SMNVEV (reference sequence). V was pared by 6 bases and J by 0 bases, with 1 base of the junction left unmatched. The CDR3 nucleotides are TGTGCCAGCAGCGGGGGGGACTCCTACGAGCAGTACTTC. Residues: CASSGGDSYEQYF.

This clone was seen repeatedly, ten times or more. This rearrangement joins TRBV4-3 to TRBJ1-1, with 8 positions matching TRBD1. The CDR3 sequence is 15 residues long. Germline V gives CDR1 LGHNA, CDR2 YSLEER. V trimming: 1 base; J trimming: 4 bases; junction bases outside the gene matches: 5. The CDR3 reads CASSQGGQGLTEAFF. The CDR3 region has the DNA TGCGCCAGCAGCCAAGGTGGACAGGGACTCACTGAAGCTTTCTTT.

This clone occurred a few times. The V gene is TRBV6-5, the J gene TRBJ2-5; 7 bases line up with TRBD1. The DNA matches TRBJ2-7 better at its end, which makes the J call doubtful. The length of the CDR3 is 15 residues. Germline loops: CDR1 MNHEY, CDR2 SVGAGI. The CDR3: CASSYLGGAGSEQYF. The CDR3 nucleotides read TGTGCCAGCAGTTACCTAGGGGGCGCAGGAAGCGAGCAGTACTTC.

By proportion, this clone is medium-sized. J is TRBJ1-2 and V is TRBV6-1; 9 bases map to TRBD1. The CDR3 length is 12 residues. CDR1 is MNHNS, CDR2 SASEGT, per germline. Trimming at V came to 6 bases and at J to 12 bases, leaving 8 bases not matched to a gene. CDR3 nucleotide sequence: TGTGCCAGCAGCGGGGGACAGGGCCTGCACACCTTC. It is translated as CASSGGQGLHTF.

This clone was counted between two and nine times. The chain couples TRBV30 to TRBJ2-1; D unresolved. CDR1 GTSNPN and CDR2 SVGIG come from the germline V gene (reference sequence). The ends were cut back, 0 bases at V and 4 bases at J, with 7 bases in the middle. This CDR3 region has 13 residues. In DNA form, the CDR3 reads TGTGCCTGGAGTGTAGCCTCATACAATGAGCAGTTCTTC. Encoded protein: CAWSVASYNEQFF.

Many counts were recorded for this clone. V and J are TRBV6-5 and TRBJ2-1; maybe TRBD2 (5 bases). V was pared by 7 bases and J by 5 bases, with 12 bases between. The CDR3 is 13 residues long. Germline lookup yields CDR1 MNHEY and CDR2 SVGAGI. The CDR3 DNA reads TGTGCCAGCATTGCGCGGGTAAACAATGAGCAGTTCTTC. This codes for CASIARVNNEQFF.

By its share, this clone is medium-sized (0.01 to 0.1%). The V and J genes are TRBV19 and TRBJ2-1; 7 nucleotides align to TRBD1. Germline V lookup: CDR1 LNHDA, CDR2 SQIVND (reference sequence). V lost 5 bases and J lost 0; bases outside the gene matches: 4. This CDR3 is built from 15 residues. CDR3 sequence (DNA): TGTGCCAGTAGTTACCGGGACAGCTCCTACAATGAGCAGTTCTTC. This encodes CASSYRDSSYNEQFF.

This clone came up many times. This chain links TRBV5-4 with TRBJ1-1; 8 bases map to TRBD1. V was clipped by 4 bases and J by 4 bases; unmatched bases: 9. The CDR3 is 15 residues long. CDR1 and CDR2 (germline): SGHNT, YYREEE (reference sequence). CDR3 region: CASSLGPQGGTEAFF. In DNA, the CDR3 is TGTGCCAGCAGCCTTGGGCCACAGGGGGGCACTGAAGCTTTCTTT.

This clone is medium-sized (0.01 to 0.1%) within its sample. The J gene is TRBJ1-3, the V gene TRBV2, with D perhaps TRBD1 (6 bases). CDR3 length: 16 residues. Per germline, CDR1 SNHLY and CDR2 FYNNEI. The V and J ends lost 6 bases and 3 bases respectively, with 18 bases between them. For the CDR3, the DNA is TGTGCCAGCAGCTCCCCGGGACAAGTTGGTGGAAACACCATATATTTT. Translated, it gives CASSSPGQVGGNTIYF.

This clone has a handful of counts. The chain combines TRBV11-3 with TRBJ2-5; 11 bases fit TRBD1. The junction had 10 bases not matched to a gene; V was cut back by 5 bases and J by 5 bases. This CDR3 is 16 amino acids long. Germline CDR1 is SGHNT and CDR2 is YENEEA. CDR3 region: CASSVSTGTGGETQYF. CDR3 in DNA: TGTGCCAGCAGCGTTAGCACCGGGACAGGGGGTGAGACCCAGTACTTC.

This clone was recorded many times. The chain has TRBV5-4 and TRBJ2-1, with 10 bases identical to TRBD1. Germline CDR1 reads SGHNT; CDR2 reads YYREEE (reference sequence). There are 14 residues in the CDR3. J lost 7 bases, V lost 4 bases, and 5 bases had no gene match. For the CDR3, the DNA is TGTGCCAGCAGCGGGGGACAGGGGAGGAATGAGCAGTTCTTC. It codes for CASSGGQGRNEQFF.

This clone was found many times. V usage is TRBV10-3 and J usage is TRBJ1-5; D gene uncertain. The CDR3 is made up of 13 amino acids. V lost 6 bases to trimming and J lost 5 bases, with 11 bases between them. The germline V gene encodes CDR1 ENHRY and CDR2 SYGVKD. The CDR3 loop is CAIRPRSDQPQHF. As DNA, the CDR3 is TGTGCCATCAGACCAAGGTCCGATCAGCCCCAGCATTTT.

This clone was detected only a few times. The J gene is TRBJ1-2, the V gene TRBV29-1; possibly TRBD1 for D (6 bases). This CDR3 has 11 amino acids. The germline gives CDR1 SQVTM, CDR2 ANQGSEA. V lost 4 bases and J 9 bases, leaving 12 bases between the germline ends. The CDR3 nucleotides are TGCAGCGTTGTACAGGGTGTACGCTACACCTTC. This sequence encodes CSVVQGVRYTF.

V usage is TRBV7-8 and J usage is TRBJ2-3; the match to TRBD2 covers 12 bases. Trimming at V came to 3 bases and at J to 5 bases, leaving 9 bases not matched to a gene. Germline assignment: CDR1 SGHVS and CDR2 FQNEAQ. This CDR3 has 17 residues. DNA for the CDR3: TGTGCCAGCAGCTTTTCTAGCGGGGGGGCCTGGGGAGATACGCAGTATTTT. Protein: CASSFSSGGAWGDTQYF.

The table lists this clone with many counts. The chain is built from TRBV19 and TRBJ1-1; TRBD1 aligns across 9 bases. The length of the CDR3 is 17 residues. From germline, CDR1 is LNHDA and CDR2 SQIVND (reference sequence). The V gene end was trimmed by 0 bases and the J gene end by 5 bases; junction bases not matched to a gene: 10. The CDR3 protein is CASSIDQETGTGTEAFF. The CDR3 DNA follows: TGTGCCAGTAGTATAGATCAGGAAACCGGGACAGGGACTGAAGCTTTCTTT.

This clone was recorded many times. This rearrangement joins TRBV5-6 to TRBJ2-6; D gene unclear. The CDR3 consists of 15 residues. In germline, CDR1 is SGHDT, CDR2 YYEEEE. Trimming cost V 2 bases and J 0 bases, with 6 bases left between them. The CDR3 DNA reads as TGTGCCAGCAGCTTAAGGGTCTCTGGGGCCAACGTCCTGACTTTC. It translates to CASSLRVSGANVLTF.

This clone is deemed medium-sized. The chain carries TRBV10-3 and TRBJ1-2; 7 positions agree with TRBD1. Losses at the gene ends were 4 bases for V and 4 bases for J; bases not matched to a gene: 3. This CDR3 contains 13 residues. The germline V gene has CDR1 ENHRY and CDR2 SYGVKD. In DNA form, the CDR3 reads TGTGCCATCAGTGGGGGGGACAGCTATGGCTACACCTTC. This codes for CAISGGDSYGYTF.